Below, 14 T cell receptor beta chains from the same sample are listed, as sequenced in a study of T cell responses to AZD1222 COVID-19 vaccine. Some clones are missing from TCRdb's copy, which holds only in-frame ones; the method was immunoSEQ multiplex PCR. The repertoire includes over 120,000 clones, approximately 93% of them detected once, and around 10% sits in the top ten. The sample was peripheral blood, taken after recovery from COVID-19. Receptor source: an adult who had recovered from COVID-19.

Notes on this clone: The junction differs from germline at one of its ends, possibly a read error. The V and J genes are TRBV19 and TRBJ2-5; TRBD2 aligns across 7 bases. The CDR3 is made up of 16 amino acids. Germline V lookup: CDR1 LNHDA, CDR2 SQIVND (reference sequence). The CDR3 coding sequence is TGTGCCAGTAGTGTCCTCGTGAAGGGAGGGGTAGAGGCCCAGTACTTC. It codes for CASSVLVKGGVEAQYF.

The chain employs TRBV28 and TRBJ1-2; a possible D gene is TRBD1 (5 bases). Trimming removed 5 bases at V and 0 bases at J, with 13 bases between. The CDR3 has 15 residues. Germline-derived CDR1 and CDR2 are MDHEN and SYDVKM. The CDR3: CASSPRTLTNYGYTF. The CDR3 bases are TGTGCCAGCAGTCCCAGGACACTCACTAACTATGGCTACACCTTC.

The rearrangement uses TRBV28 and TRBJ2-1; 12 nucleotides line up with TRBD2. With V trimmed by 4 bases and J by 0 bases, 10 bases remained unmatched. This CDR3 has 19 amino acids. Germline values: CDR1 MDHEN, CDR2 SYDVKM. This chain's CDR3 is CASSYSSGRAQSSYNEQFF. In DNA form, the CDR3 reads TGTGCCAGCAGTTACTCTAGCGGGAGGGCCCAGAGCTCCTACAATGAGCAGTTCTTC.

The chain employs TRBV10-3 and TRBJ1-2; 9 nucleotides line up with TRBD1. V shed 3 bases and J 4 bases; nucleotides not matched to a gene: 6. The germline CDR1 and CDR2 sequences are ENHRY and SYGVKD. There are 15 residues in the CDR3. The CDR3 bases are TGTGCCATCAGTGATGGACAGGGGATAGCCTATGGCTACACCTTC. Its translation is CAISDGQGIAYGYTF.

The chain links TRBV4-2 to TRBJ2-3; TRBD2 aligns across 12 bases. CDR3 size: 18 residues. V was clipped by 5 bases and J by 2 bases; unmatched bases: 11. The V gene's germline CDR1 is LGHNA and CDR2 YNFKEQ. In DNA form, the CDR3 reads TGTGCCAGCAGCTACATCGAACTAGCGGGAGGACACACAGATACGCAGTATTTT. Protein sequence: CASSYIELAGGHTDTQYF.

The V and J genes are TRBV6-5 and TRBJ2-2, with D tentatively TRBD1 or TRBD2 (6 bases each). The CDR3 runs to 14 residues. Trimming took 7 bases from V and 6 from J, leaving 15 bases between them. In germline, CDR1 is MNHEY, CDR2 SVGAGI. The CDR3 DNA sequence: TGTGCCAGCACCCTTGGAGGGGGACCCGGGGAGCTGTTTTTT. It yields the protein CASTLGGGPGELFF.

The rearrangement joins TRBV20-1 to TRBJ1-2; a weak D match, TRBD1 (5 bases). The CDR3 is made up of 11 amino acids. The germline V gene encodes CDR1 DFQATT and CDR2 SNEGSKA (reference sequence). CDR3 sequence: CRPGTDYGYTF. Written as DNA, the CDR3 is TGCAGACCTGGGACCGACTATGGCTACACCTTC.

This sequence joins TRBV14 and TRBJ2-1, with 10 bases matching TRBD2. Per germline, CDR1 SGHDN and CDR2 FVKESK. The CDR3 spans 17 residues. V was clipped by 1 base and J by 5 bases; unmatched bases: 8. This CDR3 reads CASSQGRPGLANNEQFF. The DNA for the CDR3 is TGTGCCAGCAGCCAAGGTCGACCGGGACTAGCGAACAATGAGCAGTTCTTC.

This chain connects TRBV27 to TRBJ2-5, with 11 bases aligning to TRBD2. The CDR3 length is 16 residues. With V trimmed by 3 bases and J by 2 bases, 5 bases remained unmatched. Germline CDR1 reads MNHEY; CDR2 reads SMNVEV (reference sequence). CDR3 loop: CASSFRLAGGQETQYF. The DNA of the CDR3 is TGTGCCAGCAGTTTTCGGTTAGCGGGAGGGCAAGAGACCCAGTACTTC.

The CDR3 loop is CASSFVRGVTGQGNNEQFF. As DNA, the CDR3 is TGTGCCAGCAGTTTCGTTCGGGGAGTAACGGGACAGGGGAACAATGAGCAGTTCTTC. The chain links TRBV28 to TRBJ2-1; 10 bases fit TRBD1. V was clipped by 3 bases and J by 5 bases; unmatched bases: 16. The CDR3 is 19 residues long. Germline V lookup: CDR1 MDHEN, CDR2 SYDVKM.

This CDR3 is CASSYRGQTGPYGYTF. The CDR3 DNA follows: TGTGCCAGCAGTTATAGGGGACAGACTGGCCCCTATGGCTACACCTTC. V and J are TRBV27 and TRBJ1-2; 7 bases agree with TRBD1. Germline V gene sequence: CDR1 MNHEY, CDR2 SMNVEV (reference sequence). Unmatched junction bases numbered 12, after V lost 4 bases and J lost 4 bases. CDR3 length equals 16 residues.

The chain employs TRBV5-1 and TRBJ1-4; unclear D gene. Germline values: CDR1 SGHRS, CDR2 YFSETQ. Deletions cut 0 bases from V and 8 bases from J, with 11 bases between. The CDR3 consists of 14 residues. The CDR3 DNA follows: TGCGCCAGCAGCTTGGCCCCGTCACAGGAAAAACTGTTTTTT. Translating gives CASSLAPSQEKLFF.

The chain is built from TRBV30 and TRBJ1-5; weak D call: TRBD1 (5 bases). Germline CDR1 GTSNPN, CDR2 SVGIG (reference sequence). Trimming stripped 4 bases from V and 0 bases from J, with 7 bases between. CDR3 size: 13 residues. The CDR3 DNA follows: TGTGCCTGGAAGGGGAGTAGCAATCAGCCCCAGCATTTT. This codes for CAWKGSSNQPQHF.

This sequence joins TRBV15 and TRBJ2-1; D gene unclear. CDR3 length: 15 residues. V was shortened by 0 bases and J by 4 bases, with 10 bases between the two germline ends. Germline V CDR1 and CDR2: LNHNV, YYDKDF (reference sequence). In nucleotides, the CDR3 is TGTGCCACCAGCAGAGATTTCGGACGTTACAATGAGCAGTTCTTC. It translates to CATSRDFGRYNEQFF.